This T cell receptor (beta chain) was profiled in a study of T cell responses to AZD1222 COVID-19 vaccine. Findings of the study overall: Just six or seven AZD1222 recipients tested seropositive at baseline. Donors were mostly white British, more females; clonal diversity possibly underestimated. Across spike, vaccine-associated CD4 TCRs were found, dominant at 160-218 and 743-854. Repertoires were obtained only post-peak T cell response.

Trimming took off 2 bases at V and 4 bases at J, with 17 bases between the two ends. The germline CDR1 and CDR2 sequences are SGHRS and YFSETQ. The CDR3 extends over 16 amino acids. In regard to this clone: The target antigen is unknown.

TCRdb's copy holds only in-frame clones and misses some; the assay was immunoSEQ multiplex PCR. The profile shows some 100,000 clones, approximately 91% of them singletons. The TCR sequence derives from an adult in good health. Here the sequenced sample was peripheral blood, taken on day 0 of AZD1222 vaccination. V is TRBV5-1 and J is TRBJ2-3; no reliable D call. DNA of the CDR3: TGCGCCAGCAGCTTTGATTACCGGAGATCATCAGATACGCAGTATTTT. Its protein product is CASSFDYRRSSDTQYF.